The present entry profiles one T cell receptor beta chain with its context. What it binds is not known. This entry comes from a study of lymphopenia after photon versus proton radiotherapy. Study observations and caveats: Oligoclonal CD8+ Temra expansion after nadir drove photon patients' diversity drop. Under photons, naive T cells and diversity fell while effector/memory populations rose.

This table comes from immunoSEQ multiplex PCR, and its TCRdb copy is limited to in-frame clones, with some not included. The sample lists 75,000 to 95,000 clones; about four fifths were seen once. The clonotype comes from a man in his 60s with pancreatic cancer. The sequencing used peripheral blood, collected from a patient treated with proton-based radiotherapy.

CDR3 in amino acids: CASSGQASGYTF. CDR3 in DNA: TGTGCCAGCAGCGGACAGGCGAGCGGCTACACCTTC. J is TRBJ1-2 and V is TRBV6-1; 7 bases fit TRBD1. Trimming at V came to 6 bases and at J to 8 bases, leaving 6 bases not matched to a gene. Per germline, CDR1 MNHNS and CDR2 SASEGT. The CDR3 totals 12 residues.